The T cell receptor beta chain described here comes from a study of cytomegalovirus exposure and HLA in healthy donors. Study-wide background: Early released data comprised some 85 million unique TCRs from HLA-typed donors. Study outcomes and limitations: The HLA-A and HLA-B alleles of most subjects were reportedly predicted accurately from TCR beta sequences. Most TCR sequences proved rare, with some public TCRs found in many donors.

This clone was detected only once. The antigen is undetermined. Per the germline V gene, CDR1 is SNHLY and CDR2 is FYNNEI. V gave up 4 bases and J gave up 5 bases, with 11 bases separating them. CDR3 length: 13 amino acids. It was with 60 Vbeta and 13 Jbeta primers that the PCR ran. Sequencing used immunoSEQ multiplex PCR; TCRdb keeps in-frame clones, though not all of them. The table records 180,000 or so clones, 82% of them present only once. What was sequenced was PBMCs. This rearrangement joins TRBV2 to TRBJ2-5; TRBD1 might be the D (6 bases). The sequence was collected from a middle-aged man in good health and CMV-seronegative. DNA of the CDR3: TGTGCCAGCAGTGCCAGGGGCTGGGAGACCCAGTACTTC. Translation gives CASSARGWETQYF.